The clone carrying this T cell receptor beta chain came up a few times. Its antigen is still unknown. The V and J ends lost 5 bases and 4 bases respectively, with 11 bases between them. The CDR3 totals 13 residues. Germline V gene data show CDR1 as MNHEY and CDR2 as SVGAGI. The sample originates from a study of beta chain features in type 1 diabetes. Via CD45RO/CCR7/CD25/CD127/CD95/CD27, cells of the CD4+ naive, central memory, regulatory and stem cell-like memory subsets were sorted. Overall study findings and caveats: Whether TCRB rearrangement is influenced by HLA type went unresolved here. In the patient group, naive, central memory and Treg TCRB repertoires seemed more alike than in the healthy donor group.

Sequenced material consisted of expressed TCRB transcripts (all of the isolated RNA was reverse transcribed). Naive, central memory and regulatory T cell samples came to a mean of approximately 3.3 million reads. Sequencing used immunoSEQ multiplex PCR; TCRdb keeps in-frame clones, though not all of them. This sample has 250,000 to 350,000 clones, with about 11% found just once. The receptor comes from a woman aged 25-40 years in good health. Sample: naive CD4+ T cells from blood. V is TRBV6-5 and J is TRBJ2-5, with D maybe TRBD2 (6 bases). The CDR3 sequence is CASSQPGVETQYF. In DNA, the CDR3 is TGTGCCAGCAGTCAACCGGGGGTAGAGACCCAGTACTTC.